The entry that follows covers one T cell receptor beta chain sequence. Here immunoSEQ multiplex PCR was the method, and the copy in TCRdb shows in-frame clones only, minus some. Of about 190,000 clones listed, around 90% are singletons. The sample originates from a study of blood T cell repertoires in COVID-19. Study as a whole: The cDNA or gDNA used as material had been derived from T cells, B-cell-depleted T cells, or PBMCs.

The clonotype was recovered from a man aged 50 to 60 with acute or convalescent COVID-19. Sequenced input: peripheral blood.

The CDR3 DNA reads as TGTGCCAGCAGCTCCATGCGGGTCACCGGGGAGCTGTTTTTT. Residues: CASSSMRVTGELFF. This chain joins TRBV7-9 and TRBJ2-2, with a tentative D call TRBD2 (5 bases). Trimming shortened V by 4 bases and J by 4 bases, and 10 bases separated the two germline ends. The CDR3 length is 14 residues. Germline-derived CDR1 and CDR2 are SEHNR and FQNEAQ (reference sequence).